This T cell receptor beta chain was documented in a study of T cell repertoires in cytomegalovirus infection. Study information: Shared public TCR beta signatures pointed to both CMV infection and a matching HLA type.

This clonotype was detected only a few times. What it binds is not known. TCRdb called the reads again in MiXCR, with one record for every CDR3 protein. The sample records approximately 1,000,000 distinct CDR3 sequences, about a third being singletons. This TCR was recovered from a human donor in good health (CMV status not recorded). Some clones in this sample may be carry-over from other donors' samples. The sample here was cultured CD8+ T cells from PBMCs, taken from culture after CMV antigen stimulation.

The CDR3 DNA sequence: TGTGCCAGCAGCCATCCCCCTCGGGACAGGGGGTACGAGCAGTACTTC. Translated, it gives CASSHPPRDRGYEQYF. This rearrangement joins TRBV7-9 to TRBJ2-7, with 11 bases identical to TRBD1. V lost 5 bases, J lost 4 bases, and 10 bases stayed unmatched. The CDR3 runs 16 residues. Germline V gene data show CDR1 as SEHNR and CDR2 as FQNEAQ (reference sequence).